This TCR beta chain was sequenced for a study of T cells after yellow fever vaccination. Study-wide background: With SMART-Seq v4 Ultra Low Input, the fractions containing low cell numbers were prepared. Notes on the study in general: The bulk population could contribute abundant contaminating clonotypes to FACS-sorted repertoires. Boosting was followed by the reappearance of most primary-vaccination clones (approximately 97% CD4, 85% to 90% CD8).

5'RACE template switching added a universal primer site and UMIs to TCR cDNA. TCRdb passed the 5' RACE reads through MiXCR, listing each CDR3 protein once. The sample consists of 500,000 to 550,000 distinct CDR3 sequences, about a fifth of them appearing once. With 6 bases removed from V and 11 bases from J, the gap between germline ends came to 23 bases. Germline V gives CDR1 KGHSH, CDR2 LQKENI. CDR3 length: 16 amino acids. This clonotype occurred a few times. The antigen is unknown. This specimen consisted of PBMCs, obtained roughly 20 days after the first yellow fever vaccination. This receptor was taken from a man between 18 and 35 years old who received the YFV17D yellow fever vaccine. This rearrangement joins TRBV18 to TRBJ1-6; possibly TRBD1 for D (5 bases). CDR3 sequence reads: CASSDARSGTIAPLHF. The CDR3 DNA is TGTGCCAGCTCCGACGCTAGGTCAGGGACGATCGCACCCCTCCACTTT.